This TCR beta chain was documented in a study of blood T cell repertoires in COVID-19. Turning to the study itself: Sources were T cells, B-cell-depleted T cells, or PBMCs; the material itself was cDNA or gDNA.

V dropped 5 bases and J dropped 8; count of bases not matched to a gene: 21. Per germline, CDR1 SGHVS and CDR2 FQNEAQ. The CDR3 loop spans 19 amino acids. Participants were aged roughly 18 to 90 years, lived in around 22 US areas, and enrolled virtually. Authors' data handling: Researchers report that nucleated cell counts were estimated from reference gene primer amplification. Sequenced by immunoSEQ multiplex PCR; TCRdb stores in-frame clones only, minus some. V and J calls plus clone size are reproduced from that table; the DNA served to infer D and trimming. Of about 200,000 clones in the sample, roughly 87% are singletons; the top ten hold 2% to 2.5%.

The sequence was collected from a woman in her 30s who had recovered from COVID-19. Sequencing used PBMCs or T cells enriched from blood (not recorded which). J is TRBJ1-4 and V is TRBV7-8; 9 nucleotides match TRBD1. The chain's CDR3 is CASSHLGPTGGAGEEKLFF. The DNA of the CDR3 is TGTGCCAGCAGCCATTTGGGACCAACAGGGGGCGCAGGGGAGGAAAAACTGTTTTTT.